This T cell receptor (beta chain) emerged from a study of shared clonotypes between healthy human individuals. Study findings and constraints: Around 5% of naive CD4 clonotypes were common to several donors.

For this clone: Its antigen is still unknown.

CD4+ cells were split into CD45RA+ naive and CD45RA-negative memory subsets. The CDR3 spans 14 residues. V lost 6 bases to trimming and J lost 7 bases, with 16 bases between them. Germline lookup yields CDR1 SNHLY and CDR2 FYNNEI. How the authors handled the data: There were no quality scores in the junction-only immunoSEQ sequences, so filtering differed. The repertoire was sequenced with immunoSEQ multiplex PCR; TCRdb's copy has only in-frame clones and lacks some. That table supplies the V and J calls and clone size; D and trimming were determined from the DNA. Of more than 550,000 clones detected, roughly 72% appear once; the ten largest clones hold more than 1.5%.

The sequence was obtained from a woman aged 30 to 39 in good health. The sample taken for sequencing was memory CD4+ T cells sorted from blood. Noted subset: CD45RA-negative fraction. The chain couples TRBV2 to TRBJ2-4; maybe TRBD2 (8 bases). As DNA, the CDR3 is TGTGCCAGCAGGGCTACGGGAGGGGGCAACATTCAGTACTTC. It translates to CASRATGGGNIQYF.